This TCR beta chain was identified in a study of T cells expressing NK-cell markers (dated by TCRdb to between 2020 and 2021). About the investigation overall: In sorted CD3+CD56+NKG2C+, CD3+CD56+NKG2C- and CD3+CD56-NKG2C+ T-cell subsets from roughly 8 donors, TCR beta-chain repertoires were profiled. Of the eight sequenced donors, seven were found to be HCMV-seropositive and one was found to be HCMV-seronegative. Sequencing of the libraries produced 2 x 150 bp reads on Illumina HiSeq 2000/2500, MiSeq or NextSeq. The eight sequenced donors were randomly selected healthy volunteers, three men and five women.

The CDR1 and CDR2 encoded by the germline V gene (reference sequence) are LGHDT and YNNKEL. Spanning cysteine to phenylalanine, the CDR3 consists of 14 amino acids. Only the protein sequence is given. Of note for this clonotype: Its antigen has not been determined.

TCRdb shows the sequencer as Illumina HiSeq 2000. TCR beta cDNA libraries were prepared using 5'RACE template switching, which introduced a universal primer site and unique molecular identifiers. cDNA synthesis was primed from the TCR beta constant segment, followed by two successive PCR amplification steps. In the original analysis: MIGEC was used to demultiplex reads and group reads by UMI, and MiTCR was used to assemble and quantify clonotypes. To exclude erroneous sequences, only TCR cDNA sequences supported by at least two reads were retained. The tcR package was used for downstream repertoire analysis, and clonotypes were matched between fractions using CDR3 nucleotide sequence together with V segment. VDJmatch was used to annotate antigen specificity against VDJdb, with one amino acid substitution allowed in CDR3. Each CDR3 protein sequence appears as one entry after TCRdb reprocessed the reads, and no DNA is included. TCRdb, rather than the study authors, made the V and J calls. This specimen's table enumerates about 440,000 distinct CDR3 sequences. 6% to 9.5% of the sample is held by the ten biggest clonotypes.

Overall study results and their limits: It remained unclear whether the expanded NKG2C-expressing T cell clones were specific for HCMV antigens. In roughly six donors, the dominant CD3+CD56+NKG2C+ clonotypes ranked among the top 10 CD8+ clonotypes, making up about 1.0-7.5% of CD8+ T cells. Those dominant clonotypes were again the most abundant among CD3+CD56-NKG2C+ cells in a few donors, at about 25-60.1%.

A commercial ELISA kit detecting HCMV-specific IgG in serum was used to determine HCMV serostatus. Peripheral blood mononuclear cells were isolated from blood by Ficoll density gradient centrifugation. The sequence is built from TRBV3-1 and TRBJ1-2. The receptor was isolated from a woman aged 18 to 75 in good health. Sequencing was carried out using blood T cells: a sorted CD56 or NKG2C T cell subset, CD4+ or CD8+ T cells, or bulk PBMC T cells (not recorded which). The CDR3 region: CASSPRSPNYGYTF. Here the CDR3 is joined to the reference TRBV3-1 and TRBJ1-2 genes, and the full variable domain is: DTAVSQTPKYLVTQMGNDKSIKCEQNLGHDTMYWYKQDSKKFLKIMFSYNNKELIINETVPNRFSPKSPDKAHLNLHINSLELGDSAVYFCASSPRSPNYGYTFGSGTRLTVV.